One sample yielded the 23 T cell receptor beta chains listed below, sequenced in a study of cytomegalovirus exposure and HLA in healthy donors. PCR employed 60 Vbeta and 13 Jbeta primers. Profiling relied on immunoSEQ multiplex PCR, and the TCRdb table lists in-frame clones only, not all of them. The sample table includes over 100,000 clones. Material: PBMCs. Receptor source: a man younger than 30 in good health and CMV-seronegative.

This chain joins TRBV5-6 and TRBJ1-3; D call uncertain. The CDR3 is 16 amino acids. CDR1 is SGHDT and CDR2 is YYEEEE in the germline V gene. The V end was cut by 1 base, the J end by 1 base, with 12 bases between. The CDR3 is CASSLLGLSSGNTIYF. The CDR3 bases are TGTGCCAGCAGCTTGCTCGGACTCTCTTCTGGAAACACCATATATTTT.

The chain is built from TRBV5-1 and TRBJ2-5; D gene uncertain. CDR1 is SGHRS and CDR2 is YFSETQ in the germline V gene. Trimming took off 4 bases at V and 2 bases at J, with 3 bases between the two ends. This CDR3 spans 11 amino acids. As DNA, the CDR3 is TGCGCCAGCAGCCTTCAAGAGACCCAGTACTTC. Amino acids: CASSLQETQYF.

V usage is TRBV7-9 and J usage is TRBJ2-7; the D gene is possibly TRBD2 (5 bases). The CDR3 has 19 residues. Trimming took off 7 bases at V and 0 bases at J, with 28 bases between the two ends. The germline gives CDR1 SEHNR, CDR2 FQNEAQ (reference sequence). The CDR3 DNA sequence: TGTGCCAGCACTCCAAAACCGGGTCAAATGTGGGAGAGCTCCTACGAGCAGTACTTC. Residues: CASTPKPGQMWESSYEQYF.

The chain couples TRBV9 to TRBJ2-1, with D possibly matching TRBD2 (5 bases). This CDR3 has 16 residues. Germline V lookup: CDR1 SGDLS, CDR2 YYNGEE. The V end lost 4 bases, the J end lost 6 bases, and 20 bases lay between the germline ends. DNA for the CDR3: TGTGCCAGCAGCCCAGAGGGCACCTTATTGATCAATGAGCAGTTCTTC. This translates into CASSPEGTLLINEQFF. The complete variable domain, with remaining parts taken from reference TRBV9 and TRBJ2-1, reads DSGVTQTPKHLITATGQRVTLRCSPRSGDLSVYWYQQSLDQGLQFLIQYYNGEERAKGNILERFSAQQFPDLHSELNLSSLELGDSALYFCASSPEGTLLINEQFFGPGTRLTVL.

The J gene is TRBJ2-1, the V gene TRBV13; 12 nucleotides match TRBD2. The ends lost 5 bases at V and 6 bases at J; junction bases unmatched: 11. From germline, CDR1 is PRHDT and CDR2 FYEKMQ (reference sequence). The CDR3 has 17 residues. This CDR3 is CASSLRGLAGSINEQFF. The CDR3 nucleotides are TGTGCCAGCAGCCTTCGAGGACTAGCGGGGAGTATCAATGAGCAGTTCTTC.

This chain connects TRBV5-1 to TRBJ2-1; D may be TRBD2 (6 bases). CDR3 size: 14 residues. Germline V gene sequence: CDR1 SGHRS, CDR2 YFSETQ. Trimming removed 4 bases at V and 9 bases at J, with 17 bases between. The CDR3: CASSTGLYGGEQFF. The CDR3 DNA reads as TGCGCCAGCAGCACGGGACTTTACGGCGGTGAGCAGTTCTTC.

The chain links TRBV6-4 to TRBJ2-2; D not certain. Trimming shortened V by 3 bases and J by 2 bases, and 4 bases separated the two germline ends. The CDR3 runs 13 residues. Germline-derived CDR1 and CDR2 are MRHNA and SNTAGT. The CDR3 DNA reads as TGTGCCAGCAGTGAGACTAACACCGGGGAGCTGTTTTTT. Protein: CASSETNTGELFF.

This rearrangement joins TRBV6-5 to TRBJ2-7; 9 bases agree with TRBD2. Trimming took 6 bases from V and 3 from J; bases not matched to a gene: 6. The germline gives CDR1 MNHEY, CDR2 SVGAGI. CDR3 length: 14 residues. CDR3 nucleotide sequence: TGTGCCAGCAGCAGACTAGCGGAACGCTACGAGCAGTACTTC. Its translation: CASSRLAERYEQYF.

J is TRBJ2-3 and V is TRBV7-9; TRBD1 might be the D (5 bases). The CDR3 consists of 14 residues. The V and J ends lost 1 base and 4 bases respectively, with 9 bases between them. Looked up from germline, CDR1 is SEHNR and CDR2 is FQNEAQ (reference sequence). The chain's CDR3 is CASSLEAGSDTQYF. CDR3 in DNA: TGTGCCAGCAGCTTAGAAGCAGGGTCAGATACGCAGTATTTT.

The chain carries TRBV4-3 and TRBJ2-2, with a possible D match to TRBD2 (7 bases). V was shortened by 8 bases and J by 4 bases, with 14 bases between the two germline ends. CDR3 length: 14 amino acids. Per germline, CDR1 LGHNA and CDR2 YSLEER. Here the CDR3 DNA reads TGCGCCAGCGGACGGGGGGCAGTCACCGGGGAGCTGTTTTTT. It codes for CASGRGAVTGELFF.

J is TRBJ1-6 and V is TRBV4-3; 9 bases fit TRBD1. J gave up 8 bases and V 1 base, and 6 bases lay outside the gene matches. CDR1 and CDR2 from the germline V gene are LGHNA and YSLEER. The CDR3 covers 16 residues. For the CDR3, the DNA is TGCGCCAGCAGCCAAGGAGGACAGGGGCTGCATTCACCCCTCCACTTT. Amino acids: CASSQGGQGLHSPLHF.

The chain links TRBV6-5 to TRBJ1-1; D call uncertain. Trimming removed 2 bases from V and 1 base from J, with 5 bases in between. The CDR3 loop spans 13 amino acids. Germline V gives CDR1 MNHEY, CDR2 SVGAGI. The CDR3 is CASSYTGNTEAFF. The CDR3 nucleotides read TGTGCCAGCAGTTACACGGGGAACACTGAAGCTTTCTTT.

The chain employs TRBV30 and TRBJ1-4; tentatively, D is TRBD1 (6 bases). Between the trimmed V and J ends, which lost 0 bases and 7 bases, there was a span of 9 bases. This CDR3 contains 13 residues. CDR1 is GTSNPN, CDR2 SVGIG, per germline (reference sequence). CDR3 protein: CAWSVQGSEKLFF. DNA of the CDR3: TGTGCCTGGAGTGTACAGGGTAGTGAAAAACTGTTTTTT. Complete variable domain (other parts from reference TRBV30 and TRBJ1-4): SQTIHQWPATLVQPVGSPLSLECTVEGTSNPNLYWYRQAAGRGLQLLFYSVGIGQISSEVPQNLSASRPQDRQFILSSKKLLLSDSGFYLCAWSVQGSEKLFFGSGTQLSVL.

The J gene is TRBJ2-2, the V gene TRBV6-6; maybe TRBD2 (6 bases). V lost 6 bases and J lost 9, with 23 bases in between. Germline CDR1 MNHNY, CDR2 SVGAGI (reference sequence). This CDR3 spans 16 amino acids. CDR3 DNA: TGTGCCAGCAGGGACACCTTAACGGGAGACCTAAGGGAGCTGTTTTTT. It encodes CASRDTLTGDLRELFF.

The J gene is TRBJ1-2, the V gene TRBV27; D remains unclear. This CDR3 region has 13 residues. The ends were cut back, 3 bases at V and 5 bases at J, with 10 bases in the middle. Looked up from germline, CDR1 is MNHEY and CDR2 is SMNVEV (reference sequence). CDR3 residues: CASSFSGGYGYTF. Here the CDR3 DNA reads TGTGCCAGCAGTTTTTCGGGTGGGTATGGCTACACCTTC.

The chain joins TRBV29-1 to TRBJ1-1; D gene unclear. CDR3 length: 10 amino acids. The germline CDR1 and CDR2 sequences are SQVTM and ANQGSEA. Deletions cut 2 bases from V and 8 bases from J, with 6 bases between. The CDR3 loop is CSVEFQEAFF. CDR3 nucleotides: TGCAGCGTTGAATTCCAGGAAGCTTTCTTT.

V gene TRBV7-2 combines with J gene TRBJ2-5; TRBD1 aligns across 10 bases. CDR3 length equals 15 residues. Germline loops: CDR1 SGHTA, CDR2 FQGNSA. Losses at the gene ends were 5 bases for V and 2 bases for J; bases not matched to a gene: 5. CDR3 residues: CASSQGQGKQETQYF. CDR3 sequence (DNA): TGTGCCAGCAGCCAGGGACAGGGGAAGCAAGAGACCCAGTACTTC.

V usage is TRBV6-6 and J usage is TRBJ2-7; 7 nucleotides line up with TRBD2. The CDR3 is 13 amino acids. Germline trimming cut 7 bases from V and 3 bases from J; bases unmatched to any gene: 6. Germline CDR1 is MNHNY and CDR2 is SVGAGI (reference sequence). CDR3 coding DNA: TGTGCCAGCAACAGCCCGGGGGGCTACGAGCAGTACTTC. It codes for CASNSPGGYEQYF.

The chain links TRBV29-1 to TRBJ1-1; D not certain. Trimming stripped 4 bases from V and 6 bases from J, with 12 bases between. The CDR3 is 12 amino acids. Germline CDR1 and CDR2: SQVTM and ANQGSEA. CDR3 nucleotide sequence: TGCAGCGTTGGAGGGCCCGGGGCTGAAGCTTTCTTT. This gives the protein CSVGGPGAEAFF.

V and J are TRBV9 and TRBJ1-5; TRBD1 matches at 7 bases. Per the germline V gene, CDR1 is SGDLS and CDR2 is YYNGEE. V lost 7 bases and J lost 4; bases outside the gene matches: 8. The CDR3 has 14 residues. The CDR3, as DNA: TGTGCCAGCGCACTTTGGGACAGAAATCAGCCCCAGCATTTT. It translates to CASALWDRNQPQHF.

About this clone itself: Other nucleotide sequences from this sample produce the same CDR3. The chain carries TRBV19 and TRBJ2-1, with 7 bases aligning to TRBD2. Germline trimming cut 6 bases from V and 3 bases from J; bases unmatched to any gene: 8. Germline V lookup: CDR1 LNHDA, CDR2 SQIVND (reference sequence). The CDR3 consists of 15 residues. In DNA form, the CDR3 reads TGTGCCAGTAGAATCGGGGGGAACAGCTACAATGAGCAGTTCTTC. It is translated as CASRIGGNSYNEQFF.

The chain links TRBV7-3 to TRBJ2-3, with 9 bases that match TRBD2. V lost 3 bases to trimming and J lost 0 bases; unmatched junction nucleotides: 1. The length of the CDR3 is 15 residues. Germline V gene data show CDR1 as SGHTA and CDR2 as FQGTGA. The CDR3 nucleotides read TGTGCCAGCAGCTTTACTAGCGGGAGCACAGATACGCAGTATTTT. Translating gives CASSFTSGSTDTQYF.

The chain uses TRBV28 and TRBJ2-2, with 16 bases lining up with TRBD2. The CDR3 covers 18 residues. Germline V gene sequence: CDR1 MDHEN, CDR2 SYDVKM. V gave up 8 bases and J gave up 2 bases; unmatched junction bases: 8. The CDR3 is CASDTGLAGGENTGELFF. CDR3 coding DNA: TGTGCCAGCGATACGGGACTAGCGGGAGGGGAAAACACCGGGGAGCTGTTTTTT.